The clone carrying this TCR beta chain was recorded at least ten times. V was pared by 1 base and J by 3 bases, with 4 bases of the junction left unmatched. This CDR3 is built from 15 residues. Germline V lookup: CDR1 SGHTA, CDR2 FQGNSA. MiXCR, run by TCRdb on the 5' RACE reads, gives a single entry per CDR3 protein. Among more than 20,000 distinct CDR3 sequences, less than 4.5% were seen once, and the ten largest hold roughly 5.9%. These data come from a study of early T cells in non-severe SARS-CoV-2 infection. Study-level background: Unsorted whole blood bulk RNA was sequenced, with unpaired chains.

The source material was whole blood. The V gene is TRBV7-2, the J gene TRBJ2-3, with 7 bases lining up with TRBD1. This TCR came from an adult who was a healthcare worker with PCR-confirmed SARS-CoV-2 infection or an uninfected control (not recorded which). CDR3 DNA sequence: TGTGCCAGCAGCTTAGAGGGGGCCTGGACAGATACGCAGTATTTT. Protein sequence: CASSLEGAWTDTQYF.